Given below is one TCR beta chain in context. Unsorted PBMC samples were amplified in replicate PCRs containing about 0.3 ug DNA, tens of thousands of T cell genomes. Per the original data handling: Filtering differed for immunoSEQ, which gave only junction sequences without quality scores. Here immunoSEQ multiplex PCR was the method, and the copy in TCRdb shows in-frame clones only, minus some. V and J calls plus clone size are reproduced from that table; the DNA served to infer D and trimming. The sample yields approximately 440,000 clones, 75% to 80% seen once. The data were obtained in a study of shared clonotypes between healthy human individuals. The CDR3 runs to 13 residues. Germline CDR1 SGHDT, CDR2 YYEEEE. Trimming removed 4 bases from V and 2 bases from J, with 10 bases in between.

The chain joins TRBV5-6 to TRBJ2-7; D uncertain. This sequence originates from a woman between 40 and 55 years old in good health. Some clones in this sample may be carry-over from other donors' samples. Sequenced material: PBMCs. CDR3 DNA sequence: TGTGCCAGCAGCCCCGTTATTGCCTACGAGCAGTACTTC. It yields the protein CASSPVIAYEQYF.